The entry below gives a single T cell receptor (beta chain) sequence along with its context. What it binds is unknown. The sample originates from a study of beta chain features in type 1 diabetes. Study-wide results and limits: VDJ junctions sequenced from type 1 diabetes patients showed fewer insertions and more deletions.

Trimming at V came to 3 bases and at J to 2 bases, leaving 4 bases not matched to a gene. The germline CDR1 and CDR2 sequences are KGHSH and LQKENI. This CDR3 region has 16 residues. Sorted cells reached over 95% purity in every population. What was sequenced were expressed TCRB transcripts, since all of the isolated RNA had been reverse transcribed. Naive, central memory and regulatory T cell samples averaged about 3.5 million reads. Repertoires were generated with immunoSEQ multiplex PCR, while TCRdb's copy carries only in-frame clones and drops some. The repertoire consists of about 230,000 clones, with over 7.5% occurring once and the leading ten covering 0.034%.

This TCR was sampled from a woman aged 18-29 years in good health. Specimen: naive CD4+ T cells from blood. The genes are TRBV18 and TRBJ1-1; 12 bases match TRBD1. CDR3 amino acids: CASSPGTGGINTEAFF. The CDR3 region has the DNA TGTGCCAGCTCACCCGGGACAGGGGGCATCAACACTGAAGCTTTCTTT.